The T cell receptor beta chain under discussion was sequenced for a study of early T cells in non-severe SARS-CoV-2 infection. Study summary: With bulk RNA from unsorted whole blood as input, sequencing yielded unpaired chains.

Unique molecular identifier tags were affixed to discrete cDNA molecules. TCRdb fed the 5' RACE reads into MiXCR, producing one record per CDR3 protein. The sample includes fewer than 65,000 distinct CDR3 sequences, about 7.7% of them seen just once. This clonotype was found many times. This CDR3 comprises 14 residues. Trimming shortened V by 3 bases and J by 7 bases, and 10 bases separated the two germline ends. CDR1 MDHEN and CDR2 SYDVKM come from the germline V gene. The chain carries TRBV28 and TRBJ1-6; no reliable D call. The sequence was obtained from an adult who was a healthcare worker with PCR-confirmed SARS-CoV-2 infection or an uninfected control (not recorded which). Source: whole blood, taken at baseline. This CDR3 is CASSFGDRNSPLHF. CDR3 bases: TGTGCCAGCAGTTTCGGGGATAGGAATTCACCCCTCCACTTT.